This TCR beta chain emerged from a study of technical replicates of blood from a few donors. With 5 bases removed from V and 0 bases from J, the gap between germline ends came to 7 bases. CDR3 size: 14 residues. Looked up from germline, CDR1 is SGHTA and CDR2 is FQGNSA. Clones were read by immunoSEQ multiplex PCR, and TCRdb kept only the in-frame ones, dropping some. The sample records about 88,000 clones, over 90% being singletons. Sequencing was done on a sample of T cells isolated from PBMCs. The rearrangement links TRBV7-2 to TRBJ1-4; D uncertain. The TCR comes from a human donor in good health. CDR3 amino acids: CASSLTPTNEKLFF. DNA of the CDR3: TGTGCCAGCAGCCTCACTCCAACTAATGAAAAACTGTTTTTT. Full variable domain (remainder filled in from reference TRBV7-2 and TRBJ1-4): GAGVSQSPSNKVTEKGKDVELRCDPISGHTALYWYRQSLGQGLEFLIYFQGNSAPDKSGLPSDRFSAERTGGSVSTLTIQRTQQEDSAVYLCASSLTPTNEKLFFGSGTQLSVL.